Listed below are T cell receptor beta chains from one sample, sequenced in a study of breast tumors, draining lymph nodes, adjacent tissues. TCRdb re-called the multiplex PCR reads with MiXCR, one entry per CDR3 protein. Here the sample spans tens of thousands of distinct CDR3 sequences, approximately 45% being singletons. Sequencing used breast tumor tissue. Source of these receptors: a female donor with breast cancer. Some clones in this sample may be carry-over from other donors' samples. Both conserved end residues are part of each CDR3. Clone size appears in some rows only: once, few, many, or a class for an expanded clone.

j_call clone_size v_call cdr3_aa
TRBJ2-1 many TRBV3-1 CASSELAGGGEQFF
TRBJ1-5 many TRBV28 CASTGTGQGASNQPQHF
TRBJ2-7 NA TRBV7-6 CASSLSTDYREQYF
TRBJ1-5 many TRBV4-3 CASSQGTGGNQPQHF
TRBJ2-7 many TRBV29-1 CSVEEPELTEQYF
TRBJ2-5 medium-sized TRBV7-2 CASSPGTAPNQETQYF
TRBJ2-2 NA TRBV27 CASSLSTGELSF
TRBJ2-5 NA TRBV4-1 CASSQVGGKTQYF
TRBJ1-2 once TRBV9 CASSVDGGSYGYTF
TRBJ2-2 NA TRBV10-2 CASSEPRQGGGELFF
TRBJ1-4 many TRBV6-5 CASSSTTALGEKLFF
TRBJ1-1 few TRBV18 CASSPSGGRQQEAFF
TRBJ2-2 NA TRBV5-1 CASSLVANTGELFF
TRBJ1-1 few TRBV12-3/TRBV12-4 CASSLTGDTEAFF
TRBJ1-5 many TRBV20-1 CSARRGSYSNQPQHF
TRBJ1-5 many TRBV6-5 CASNGPGHNQPQHF
TRBJ2-7 many TRBV20-1 CSARGRKPSEQYF
TRBJ2-2 few TRBV28 CASTRGNRGSGELFF
TRBJ1-5 NA TRBV12-3/TRBV12-4 CASSLTGTNQPQHF
TRBJ1-2 NA TRBV12-3/TRBV12-4 CASSRTNYGYTF
TRBJ2-3 NA TRBV4-1 CASSQARASGDNEQYF
TRBJ2-1 NA TRBV2 CASSGGTGRSLGEQFF
TRBJ1-4 NA TRBV5-7 CASSSGGCNEKLFF
TRBJ2-1 many TRBV9 CASSVGRSYNEQFF
TRBJ2-1 NA TRBV25-1 CASARTSGVRNEQFF
TRBJ1-2 NA TRBV5-6 CASSLNRLGYTF
TRBJ2-1 many TRBV27 CASSLNGALGAHEQFF
TRBJ1-3 many TRBV11-2 CASSRLAGNTIYF
TRBJ2-7 NA TRBV2 CASSEAAGEQYF
TRBJ2-3 NA TRBV20-1 CSAVTGQGVADTQYF
TRBJ1-3 many TRBV9 CASSVGWGLSGNTIYF
TRBJ1-6 many TRBV3-1 CASSQGWAGTGLGSPLHF
TRBJ2-3 NA TRBV9 CASSGGTSGGDTQYF
TRBJ2-7 NA TRBV25-1 CASSVPGAAKSYEQYF
TRBJ2-3 few TRBV9 CASSSRTSGLTDTQYF
TRBJ2-3 few TRBV6-2/TRBV6-3 CASSPTTGSSGPQYF
TRBJ2-5 medium-sized TRBV7-3 CASSPRNQETQYF
TRBJ1-5 few TRBV10-3 CAVGTDNQPQHF
TRBJ1-2 NA TRBV7-2 CASSLAPLRGDVYGYTF
TRBJ2-1 many TRBV18 CASSPPSSGRGDEQFF
TRBJ1-6 many TRBV6-1 CASSEGGGHSPLHF
TRBJ2-2 once TRBV2 CASSDREGLAVMRELFF
TRBJ2-7 many TRBV6-1 CASSHRQRDYEQYF
TRBJ2-3 few TRBV2 CALQSSSTDTQYF
TRBJ1-4 many TRBV30 CALFSGRANEKLFF
TRBJ1-3 many TRBV27 CASRAPSGTIYF
TRBJ2-2 NA TRBV19 CASQPLGGGELFF
TRBJ1-2 many TRBV7-2 CASSLDPLITGWGNYGYTF